One sample yielded the 32 T cell receptor beta chains listed below, sequenced in a study of T-cell reconstitution after alpha-beta-depleted transplantation in children. Unique molecular identifiers were built into the TCRbeta library. TCRdb reprocessed the PCR reads with MiXCR, giving one entry per CDR3 protein. The sample lists 150,000 to 250,000 distinct CDR3 sequences; 6.3% were seen once. The material sequenced was PBMCs, taken before TCRalphabeta/CD19-depleted stem cell transplant. These receptor sequences come from a girl in the first two years of life with combined immunodeficiency, due to receive a stem cell transplant.

This clonotype came up a few times. The chain combines TRBV11-2 with TRBJ2-5; D is uncertain. Germline lookup yields CDR1 SGHAT and CDR2 FQNNGV. V was shortened by 5 bases and J by 0 bases, with 7 bases between the two germline ends. The CDR3 totals 13 residues. The CDR3 DNA is TGTGCCAGCAGCATGGAGTACCAAGAGACCCAGTACTTC. Its protein product is CASSMEYQETQYF.

This clonotype appeared many times. The chain employs TRBV24-1 and TRBJ2-5; D gene ambiguous. V was pared by 5 bases and J by 3 bases, with 3 bases between. CDR3 length equals 11 residues. CDR1 is KGHDR, CDR2 SFDVKD, per germline. The CDR3 protein is CATSVKETQYF. CDR3 nucleotides: TGTGCCACCAGTGTTAAAGAGACCCAGTACTTC.

This clonotype was seen repeatedly, ten times or more. V is TRBV6-4 and J is TRBJ2-1; 10 nucleotides align to TRBD2. Germline CDR1 is MRHNA and CDR2 is SNTAGT. Trimming cost V 3 bases and J 10 bases; bases outside gene matches: 9. The CDR3 is 15 residues long. This chain's CDR3 is CASSESLAGVGEQFF. The DNA for the CDR3 is TGTGCCAGCAGTGAAAGTCTAGCGGGAGTAGGGGAGCAGTTCTTC.

This clonotype was detected ten times or more. This sequence joins TRBV20-1 and TRBJ2-7; the D is unclear. Trimming took 5 bases from V and 7 from J, leaving 9 bases between them. Germline loops: CDR1 DFQATT, CDR2 SNEGSKA (reference sequence). The CDR3 spans 10 residues. The CDR3, as DNA: TGCAGTGCTGGGCTGAGGGAGCAGTACTTC. It yields the protein CSAGLREQYF.

This clonotype has at least ten counts. The genes are TRBV9 and TRBJ2-3; D is undetermined. The CDR3 length is 13 residues. The germline CDR1 and CDR2 sequences are SGDLS and YYNGEE. V lost 0 bases to trimming and J lost 5 bases, with 7 bases between them. The CDR3 sequence: CASSVGTGDTQYF. CDR3 nucleotide sequence: TGTGCCAGCAGCGTAGGAACTGGAGATACGCAGTATTTT.

The rearrangement links TRBV7-6 to TRBJ1-1; D is unresolved. Per germline, CDR1 SGHVS and CDR2 FNYEAQ. CDR3 size: 13 residues. V was cut by 7 bases and J by 4 bases, with 13 bases left in between. The CDR3 region is CASTPLQFTEAFF. The CDR3 DNA follows: TGTGCCAGCACCCCACTCCAATTCACTGAAGCTTTCTTT.

At least ten counts were recorded for this clonotype. CDR3 residues: CASSYLAGGDTDTQYF. Written as DNA, the CDR3 is TGTGCCAGCAGTTACTTAGCGGGGGGAGACACAGATACGCAGTATTTT. The chain has TRBV6-5 and TRBJ2-3; 10 bases are shared with TRBD2. Germline V CDR1 and CDR2: MNHEY, SVGAGI. The CDR3 is made up of 16 amino acids. V lost 1 base to trimming and J lost 2 bases; unmatched junction nucleotides: 3.

This clonotype was picked up many times. V and J are TRBV20-1 and TRBJ2-7, with 7 bases identical to TRBD1. Germline CDR1 DFQATT, CDR2 SNEGSKA (reference sequence). The junction had 9 bases not matched to a gene; V was cut back by 3 bases and J by 1 base. The CDR3 has 15 amino acids. CDR3 nucleotide sequence: TGCAGTGCTAGTTCCGGGACAGAGGCGTCCTACGAGCAGTACTTC. As protein: CSASSGTEASYEQYF.

This clonotype showed up many times. The gene calls are TRBV20-1 and TRBJ2-1; D is unresolved. Trimming shortened V by 5 bases and J by 4 bases, and 24 bases separated the two germline ends. The germline CDR1 and CDR2 sequences are DFQATT and SNEGSKA (reference sequence). The CDR3 has 17 amino acids. DNA of the CDR3: TGCAGTGCTTCCTCTCGGCTTTTAAAAAGGGATTACAATGAGCAGTTCTTC. Translated: CSASSRLLKRDYNEQFF.

This clonotype turned up a few times. V gene TRBV2 combines with J gene TRBJ2-1, with 8 bases fitting TRBD2. This CDR3 has 15 amino acids. The germline V gene has CDR1 SNHLY and CDR2 FYNNEI. With V trimmed by 8 bases and J by 3 bases, 9 bases remained unmatched. The CDR3 region is CASGEAGAFYNEQFF. For the CDR3, the DNA is TGTGCCAGCGGGGAAGCGGGGGCCTTCTACAATGAGCAGTTCTTC.

There are many counts of this clonotype. J is TRBJ2-5 and V is TRBV27; 8 bases line up with TRBD2. CDR1 is MNHEY and CDR2 is SMNVEV in the germline V gene (reference sequence). CDR3 size: 16 residues. V trimming: 3 bases; J trimming: 2 bases; junction bases outside the gene matches: 8. For the CDR3, the DNA is TGTGCCAGCAGTTTGCAGGGACTAGGTGGGCAAGAGACCCAGTACTTC. Protein: CASSLQGLGGQETQYF.

This clonotype was detected many times. V gene TRBV5-1 combines with J gene TRBJ2-7, with 12 bases aligning to TRBD1. Germline-derived CDR1 and CDR2 are SGHRS and YFSETQ. CDR3 length: 18 amino acids. Trimming removed 3 bases from V and 4 bases from J; junction bases left unmatched: 14. DNA for the CDR3: TGCGCCAGCAGCTCCCCCCGGGGACAGGGGGCGACGAGATACGAGCAGTACTTC. It specifies CASSSPRGQGATRYEQYF.

Many counts were recorded for this clonotype. The chain is built from TRBV6-5 and TRBJ2-1, with TRBD2 identical over 8 bases. The CDR3 is 19 residues long. J lost 0 bases, V lost 0 bases, and 10 bases had no gene match. The germline V gene has CDR1 MNHEY and CDR2 SVGAGI. CDR3 loop: CASSYSVFVLAGSYNEQFF. The CDR3 nucleotides read TGTGCCAGCAGTTACTCCGTATTCGTGCTAGCGGGCTCCTACAATGAGCAGTTCTTC.

This clonotype was counted at least ten times. The V call is TRBV7-8, the J call TRBJ2-7; D unresolved. The germline V gene encodes CDR1 SGHVS and CDR2 FQNEAQ. V was trimmed by 5 bases and J by 0 bases, leaving 11 bases between them. This CDR3 comprises 14 residues. The CDR3 sequence is CASSAYVSSYEQYF. The CDR3 DNA is TGTGCCAGCAGCGCATACGTCAGCTCCTACGAGCAGTACTTC.

This clonotype showed up just a few times. The chain links TRBV7-2 to TRBJ1-5, with D hard to call. The germline CDR1 and CDR2 sequences are SGHTA and FQGNSA. The length of the CDR3 is 16 residues. V lost 1 base and J lost 5, with 15 bases in between. CDR3 nucleotide sequence: TGTGCCAGCAGCTTAGTGGCCGGGCTATCGCATCAGCCCCAGCATTTT. It yields the protein CASSLVAGLSHQPQHF.

In this sample, this clonotype turned up a few times. The chain joins TRBV27 to TRBJ2-3, with a tentative D call TRBD2 (6 bases). CDR1 is MNHEY, CDR2 SMNVEV, per germline (reference sequence). V dropped 2 bases and J dropped 3 bases, with 15 bases sitting between them. The CDR3 is 16 amino acids. CDR3: CASSLLSGGRTDTQYF. DNA of the CDR3: TGTGCCAGCAGTTTACTCTCAGGAGGGAGGACAGATACGCAGTATTTT.

In this sample, this clonotype turned up many times. The chain couples TRBV4-1 to TRBJ2-7, with 9 bases matching TRBD2. Germline V lookup: CDR1 MGHRA, CDR2 YSYEKL. The junction had 6 bases not matched to a gene; V was cut back by 4 bases and J by 2 bases. This CDR3 region has 15 residues. In DNA form, the CDR3 reads TGCGCCAGCAGCCCAATAGCGGGGGATACCTACGAGCAGTACTTC. Protein product: CASSPIAGDTYEQYF.

This clonotype has a handful of counts. The chain carries TRBV27 and TRBJ2-6; 12 bases fit TRBD1. The CDR3 has 18 residues. V shed 1 base, J shed 3 bases, and the junction held 4 bases outside the gene matches. Germline V gives CDR1 MNHEY, CDR2 SMNVEV (reference sequence). The CDR3 is CASSLLGQGAVGANVLTF. For the CDR3, the DNA is TGTGCCAGCAGTTTATTGGGACAGGGGGCGGTTGGGGCCAACGTCCTGACTTTC.

This clonotype has ten or more counts. V gene TRBV12-3 or TRBV12-4 combines with J gene TRBJ2-5, with TRBD2 identical over 10 bases. The CDR3 has 16 amino acids. The junction had 7 bases not matched to a gene; V was cut back by 4 bases and J by 2 bases. The chain's CDR3 is CASSSQRGGQQETQYF. The CDR3 DNA reads TGTGCCAGCAGTTCGCAGCGGGGGGGCCAACAAGAGACCCAGTACTTC.

The chain couples TRBV12-5 to TRBJ2-5; 8 positions match TRBD1. Germline trimming cut 1 base from V and 5 bases from J; bases unmatched to any gene: 12. The germline CDR1 and CDR2 sequences are LGHNT and FRNRAP. This CDR3 spans 17 amino acids. CDR3: CASGLDPWSGGWETQYF. CDR3 in DNA: TGTGCTAGTGGTTTGGACCCCTGGTCAGGGGGCTGGGAGACCCAGTACTTC.

There are many counts of this clonotype. This sequence joins TRBV4-1 and TRBJ1-1; 7 bases map to TRBD1. Germline V gene sequence: CDR1 MGHRA, CDR2 YSYEKL. The CDR3 has 14 amino acids. V shed 0 bases, J shed 10 bases, and the junction held 8 bases outside the gene matches. The CDR3 DNA reads TGCGCCAGCAGCCAAGAGAGAAGGGGGCGCGGAGCTTTCTTT. This gives the protein CASSQERRGRGAFF.

This clonotype has a count of ten or more. The V gene is TRBV7-9, the J gene TRBJ1-2; D call uncertain. The CDR3 is 10 amino acids. Germline loops: CDR1 SEHNR, CDR2 FQNEAQ (reference sequence). Trimming removed 8 bases at V and 1 base at J, with 2 bases between. The CDR3 sequence is CASGNYGYTF. CDR3 nucleotide sequence: TGTGCCAGCGGTAACTATGGCTACACCTTC.

The chain recombines TRBV2 with TRBJ1-1, with D maybe TRBD1 (5 bases). V shed 4 bases and J shed 4 bases, with 13 bases lying between them. The CDR3 consists of 14 residues. Germline V gene lookup returns CDR1 SNHLY and CDR2 FYNNEI. The CDR3 sequence: CASSGRGNSTEAFF. The CDR3 region has the DNA TGTGCCAGCAGTGGACGGGGGAATAGCACTGAAGCTTTCTTT.

Ten or more counts support this clonotype. The rearrangement links TRBV6-1 to TRBJ2-6; no reliable D call. The germline V gene encodes CDR1 MNHNS and CDR2 SASEGT. Trimming left V 7 bases short and J 2 bases short, with 9 bases between. This CDR3 is built from 14 residues. The CDR3 loop reads CASKPPAGANVLTF. The CDR3 DNA reads as TGTGCCAGCAAGCCCCCGGCTGGGGCCAACGTCCTGACTTTC.

This clonotype has ten or more counts. V gene TRBV20-1 combines with J gene TRBJ2-7; the D is unclear. Germline loops: CDR1 DFQATT, CDR2 SNEGSKA (reference sequence). V was shortened by 3 bases and J by 6 bases, with 15 bases between the two germline ends. The CDR3 runs 13 residues. The CDR3, as DNA: TGCAGTGCTAGTCAGTTGTGGGGTAGCGAGCAGTACTTC. Translation: CSASQLWGSEQYF.

This clonotype was detected only a few times. The V call is TRBV20-1, the J call TRBJ1-6; D possibly corresponds to TRBD1 (5 bases). This CDR3 region has 14 residues. CDR1 and CDR2 from the germline V gene are DFQATT and SNEGSKA (reference sequence). Trimming removed 2 bases from V and 5 bases from J, with 10 bases in between. The CDR3 DNA reads as TGCAGTGCTAGAACCGACAGAGATAATTCACCCCTCCACTTT. The encoded protein is CSARTDRDNSPLHF.

This clonotype was detected ten times or more. This chain connects TRBV29-1 to TRBJ2-1, with 9 bases identical to TRBD2. Losses at the gene ends were 3 bases for V and 4 bases for J; bases not matched to a gene: 13. The CDR3 contains 17 residues. The germline V gene encodes CDR1 SQVTM and CDR2 ANQGSEA. The CDR3 protein is CSVDPPLLSGSYNEQFF. CDR3 in DNA: TGCAGCGTTGATCCCCCTTTACTTAGCGGGAGTTACAATGAGCAGTTCTTC.

This clonotype came up many times. The rearrangement uses TRBV12-3 or TRBV12-4 and TRBJ2-7; TRBD2 agrees at 13 bases. CDR3 length: 15 residues. V trimming: 3 bases; J trimming: 3 bases; junction bases outside the gene matches: 2. CDR3 DNA sequence: TGTGCCAGCAGTTTCACTAGCGGGAGGGTCTACGAGCAGTACTTC. It is translated as CASSFTSGRVYEQYF.

This clonotype was picked up many times. The V gene is TRBV7-8, the J gene TRBJ2-7, with D possibly being TRBD1 (5 bases). The V end lost 2 bases, the J end lost 4 bases, and 15 bases lay between the germline ends. This CDR3 has 15 amino acids. CDR1 is SGHVS and CDR2 is FQNEAQ in the germline V gene. The CDR3 DNA reads as TGTGCCAGCAGCTTACCCAGGGTTTTCCCTTACGAGCAGTACTTC. This sequence encodes CASSLPRVFPYEQYF.

In its sample, this clonotype was seen many times. The J gene is TRBJ2-3, the V gene TRBV5-1; 9 nucleotides match TRBD2. CDR3 size: 15 residues. Germline V CDR1 and CDR2: SGHRS, YFSETQ. J gave up 4 bases and V 0 bases, and 3 bases lay outside the gene matches. The chain's CDR3 is CASSLVGTSPDTQYF. In nucleotides, the CDR3 is TGCGCCAGCAGCTTGGTGGGGACTAGCCCAGATACGCAGTATTTT.

In this sample, this clonotype turned up many times. The chain carries TRBV5-6 and TRBJ2-2; D is undetermined. Trimming cost V 1 base and J 3 bases, with 10 bases left between them. The CDR3 has 15 residues. CDR1 is SGHDT and CDR2 is YYEEEE in the germline V gene. Written as DNA, the CDR3 is TGTGCCAGCAGCTTGATTCTAGGATACACCGGGGAGCTGTTTTTT. As protein: CASSLILGYTGELFF.

This clonotype was seen at least ten times. The rearrangement uses TRBV28 and TRBJ2-3; D possibly corresponds to TRBD2 (6 bases). Per the germline V gene, CDR1 is MDHEN and CDR2 is SYDVKM. The CDR3 has 15 residues. Trimming left V 6 bases short and J 3 bases short, with 16 bases between. Here the CDR3 DNA reads TGTGCCAGCAGCTCCCCCGGAGGGCCAACAGATACGCAGTATTTT. It translates to CASSSPGGPTDTQYF.